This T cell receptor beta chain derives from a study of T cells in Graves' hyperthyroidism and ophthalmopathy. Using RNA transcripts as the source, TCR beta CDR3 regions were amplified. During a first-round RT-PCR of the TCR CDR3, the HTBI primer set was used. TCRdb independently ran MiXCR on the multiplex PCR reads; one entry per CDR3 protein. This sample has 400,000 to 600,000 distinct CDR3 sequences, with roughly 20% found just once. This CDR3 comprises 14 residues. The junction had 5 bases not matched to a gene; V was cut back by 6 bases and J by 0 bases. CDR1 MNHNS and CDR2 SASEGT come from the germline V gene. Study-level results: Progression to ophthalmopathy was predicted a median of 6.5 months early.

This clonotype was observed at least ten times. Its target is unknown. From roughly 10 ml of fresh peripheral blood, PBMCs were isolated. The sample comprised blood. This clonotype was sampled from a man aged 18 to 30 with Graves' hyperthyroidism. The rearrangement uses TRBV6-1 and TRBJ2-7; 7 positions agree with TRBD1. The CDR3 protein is CASRPQGNSYEQYF. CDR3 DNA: TGTGCCAGCAGGCCACAGGGGAACTCCTACGAGCAGTACTTC.